Listed below are T cell receptor beta chains from one sample, sequenced in a study of cytomegalovirus exposure and HLA in healthy donors. The table came from immunoSEQ multiplex PCR; TCRdb's copy has only in-frame clones and leaves some out. The sample has 200,000 to 250,000 clones, and its top ten clones hold 0.95% to 1.3%. Material for sequencing was PBMCs. These receptors came from a girl aged 2-10 years in good health and CMV-seropositive. Both conserved end residues are part of each CDR3. The order of the fields is V gene, D gene, CDR3 length, CDR3 protein. A D gene is named only where the DNA matches it firmly.

>TRBV4-1|NA|13
CASSHGGNTEAFF
>TRBV7-7|NA|14
CASSVSASGDEQYF
>TRBV5-1|TRBD1|14
CATSPGTGTPEAFF
>TRBV6-1|NA|13
CASEDFTSYEQYF
>TRBV28|NA|13
CASSLIRDNEQFF
>TRBV19|TRBD1|16
CASSSGQAPGYTEAFF
>TRBV29-1|NA|13
CSVEREQGGELFF
>TRBV19|TRBD1|16
CASSTRTGASNQPQHF
>TRBV28|TRBD2|16
CASSFPGTSFYNEQFF
>TRBV28|TRBD1|19
CASSFIKSITGTGVYEQYF
>TRBV19|TRBD2|16
CASSIVNSGSYNEQFF
>TRBV20-1|NA|10
CSTRTYEQYF
>TRBV6-4|NA|18
CASSDAETGTPPHYEQYF
>TRBV5-1|TRBD2|17
CASTDPSGRGGTGELFF
>TRBV27|TRBD2|15
CASSLSTSSTDTQYF
>TRBV5-1|TRBD1|16
CASSKSPGQGAYEQYF
>TRBV15|NA|14
CATSRDGRTYEQYF
>TRBV5-1|NA|12
CASSQSNTEAFF
>TRBV7-3|NA|13
CASSSGSNQPQHF